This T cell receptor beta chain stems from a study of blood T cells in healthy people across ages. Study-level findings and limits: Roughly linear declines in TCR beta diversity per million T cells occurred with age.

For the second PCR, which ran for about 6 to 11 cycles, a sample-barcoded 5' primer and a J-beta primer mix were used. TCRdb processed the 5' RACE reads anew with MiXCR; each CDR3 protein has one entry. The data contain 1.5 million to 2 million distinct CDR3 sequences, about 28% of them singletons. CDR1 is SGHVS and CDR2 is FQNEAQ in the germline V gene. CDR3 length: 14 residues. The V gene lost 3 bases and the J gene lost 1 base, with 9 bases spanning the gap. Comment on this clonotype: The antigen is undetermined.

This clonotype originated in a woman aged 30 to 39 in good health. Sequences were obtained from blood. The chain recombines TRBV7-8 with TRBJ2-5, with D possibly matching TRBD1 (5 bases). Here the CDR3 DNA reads TGTGCCAGCAGCTTGGACAAACTCCAAGAGACCCAGTACTTC. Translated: CASSLDKLQETQYF. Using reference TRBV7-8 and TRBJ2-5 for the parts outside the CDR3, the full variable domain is GAGVSQSPRYKVAKRGQDVALRCDPISGHVSLFWYQQALGQGPEFLTYFQNEAQLDKSGLPSDRFFAERPEGSVSTLKIQRTQQEDSAVYLCASSLDKLQETQYFGPGTRLLVL.